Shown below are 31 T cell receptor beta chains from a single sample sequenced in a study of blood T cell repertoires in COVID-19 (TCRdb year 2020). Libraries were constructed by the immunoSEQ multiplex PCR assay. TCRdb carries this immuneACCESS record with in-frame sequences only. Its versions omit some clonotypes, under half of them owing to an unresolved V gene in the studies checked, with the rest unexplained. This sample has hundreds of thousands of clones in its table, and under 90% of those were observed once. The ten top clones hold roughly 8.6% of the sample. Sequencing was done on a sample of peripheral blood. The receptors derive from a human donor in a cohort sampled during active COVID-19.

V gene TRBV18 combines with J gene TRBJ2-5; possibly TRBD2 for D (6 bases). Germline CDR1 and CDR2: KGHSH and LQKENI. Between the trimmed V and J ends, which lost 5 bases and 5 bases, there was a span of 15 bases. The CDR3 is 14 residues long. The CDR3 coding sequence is TGTGCCAGCTCAACGGCAGAGGGGAGGGAGACCCAGTACTTC. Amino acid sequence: CASSTAEGRETQYF.

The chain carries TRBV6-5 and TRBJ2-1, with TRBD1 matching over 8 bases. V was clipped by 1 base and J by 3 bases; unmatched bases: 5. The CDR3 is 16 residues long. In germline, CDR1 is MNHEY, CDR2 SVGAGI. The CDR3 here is CASSYLIGQGYNEQFF. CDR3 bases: TGTGCCAGCAGTTACTTAATTGGACAGGGCTACAATGAGCAGTTCTTC.

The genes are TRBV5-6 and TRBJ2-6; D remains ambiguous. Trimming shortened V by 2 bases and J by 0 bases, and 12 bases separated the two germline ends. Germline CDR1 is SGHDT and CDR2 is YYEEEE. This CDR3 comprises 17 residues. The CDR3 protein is CASSFWAGASGANVLTF. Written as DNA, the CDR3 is TGTGCCAGCAGCTTCTGGGCAGGTGCCTCTGGGGCCAACGTCCTGACTTTC.

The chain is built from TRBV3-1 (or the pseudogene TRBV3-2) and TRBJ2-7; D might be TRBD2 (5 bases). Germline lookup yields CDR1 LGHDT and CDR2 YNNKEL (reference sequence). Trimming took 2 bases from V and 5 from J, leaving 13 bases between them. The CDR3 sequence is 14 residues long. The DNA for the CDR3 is TGTGCCAGCAGCCAACTAGCCCCCCTCCACGAGCAGTACTTC. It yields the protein CASSQLAPLHEQYF.

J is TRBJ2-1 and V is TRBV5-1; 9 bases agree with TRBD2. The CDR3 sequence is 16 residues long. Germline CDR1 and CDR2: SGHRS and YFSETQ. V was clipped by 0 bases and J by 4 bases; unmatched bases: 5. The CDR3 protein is CASSLAGLAGYNEQFF. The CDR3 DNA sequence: TGCGCCAGCAGCTTGGCCGGGCTAGCGGGATACAATGAGCAGTTCTTC. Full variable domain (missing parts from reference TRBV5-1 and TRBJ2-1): KAGVTQTPRYLIKTRGQQVTLSCSPISGHRSVSWYQQTPGQGLQFLFEYFSETQRNKGNFPGRFSGRQFSNSRSEMNVSTLELGDSALYLCASSLAGLAGYNEQFFGPGTRLTVL.

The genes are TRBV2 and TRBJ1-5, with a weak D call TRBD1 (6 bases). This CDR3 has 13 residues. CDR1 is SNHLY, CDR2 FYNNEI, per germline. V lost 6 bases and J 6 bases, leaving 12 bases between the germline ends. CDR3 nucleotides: TGTGCCAGCAGCCACAGGGAGCTTCAGCCCCAGCATTTT. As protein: CASSHRELQPQHF.

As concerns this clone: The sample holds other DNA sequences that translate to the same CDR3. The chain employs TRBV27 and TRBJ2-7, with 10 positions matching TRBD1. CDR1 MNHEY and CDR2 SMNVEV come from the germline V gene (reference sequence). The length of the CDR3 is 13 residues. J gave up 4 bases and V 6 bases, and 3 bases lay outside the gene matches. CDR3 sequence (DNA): TGTGCCAGCAGGCGGACAGGGGGTTACGAGCAGTACTTC. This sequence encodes CASRRTGGYEQYF.

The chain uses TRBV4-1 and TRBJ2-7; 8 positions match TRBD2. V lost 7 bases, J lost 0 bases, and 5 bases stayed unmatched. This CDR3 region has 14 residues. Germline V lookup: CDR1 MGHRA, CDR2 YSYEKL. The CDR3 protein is CASKRERSSYEQYF. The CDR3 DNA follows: TGCGCCAGCAAGCGGGAGAGGAGCTCCTACGAGCAGTACTTC.

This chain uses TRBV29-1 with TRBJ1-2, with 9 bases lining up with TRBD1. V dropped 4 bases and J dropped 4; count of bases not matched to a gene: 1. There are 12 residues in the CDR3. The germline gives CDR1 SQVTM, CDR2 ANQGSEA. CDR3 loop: CSVGGQGYGYTF. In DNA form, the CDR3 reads TGCAGCGTTGGGGGACAGGGCTATGGCTACACCTTC.

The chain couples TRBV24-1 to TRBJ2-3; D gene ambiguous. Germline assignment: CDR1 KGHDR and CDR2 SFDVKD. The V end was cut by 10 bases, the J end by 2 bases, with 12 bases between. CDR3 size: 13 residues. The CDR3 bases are TGTGCCACTAGCCCCGCGTACACAGATACGCAGTATTTT. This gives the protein CATSPAYTDTQYF.

The CDR3 nucleotides are TGTGCCATCAGTGCGGGACAGGGGGCGATAAATGAAAAACTGTTTTTT. Translated, it gives CAISAGQGAINEKLFF. The V call is TRBV10-3, the J call TRBJ1-4, with 12 bases aligning to TRBD1. This CDR3 comprises 16 residues. Germline V gene sequence: CDR1 ENHRY, CDR2 SYGVKD. The ends lost 4 bases at V and 5 bases at J; junction bases unmatched: 5.

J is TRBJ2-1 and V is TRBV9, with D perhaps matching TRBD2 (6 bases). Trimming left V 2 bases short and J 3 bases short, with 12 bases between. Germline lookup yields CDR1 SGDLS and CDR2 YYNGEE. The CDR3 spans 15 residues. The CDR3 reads CASSVYGGVYNEQFF. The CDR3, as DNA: TGTGCCAGCAGCGTCTACGGGGGAGTCTACAATGAGCAGTTCTTC.

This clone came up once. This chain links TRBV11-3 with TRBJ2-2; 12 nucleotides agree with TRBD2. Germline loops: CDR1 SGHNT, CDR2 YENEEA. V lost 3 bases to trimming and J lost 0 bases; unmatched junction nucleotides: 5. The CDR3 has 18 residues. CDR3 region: CASSFWTSGESNTGELFF. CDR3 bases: TGTGCCAGCAGCTTTTGGACTAGCGGGGAATCGAACACCGGGGAGCTGTTTTTT.

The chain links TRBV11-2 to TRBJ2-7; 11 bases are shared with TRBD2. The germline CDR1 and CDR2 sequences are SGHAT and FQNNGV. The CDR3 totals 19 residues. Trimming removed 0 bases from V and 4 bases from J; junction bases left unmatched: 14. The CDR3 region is CASSLEGGTSGSLGYEQYF. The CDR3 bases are TGTGCCAGCAGCTTAGAAGGGGGCACTAGCGGGAGTTTGGGGTACGAGCAGTACTTC.

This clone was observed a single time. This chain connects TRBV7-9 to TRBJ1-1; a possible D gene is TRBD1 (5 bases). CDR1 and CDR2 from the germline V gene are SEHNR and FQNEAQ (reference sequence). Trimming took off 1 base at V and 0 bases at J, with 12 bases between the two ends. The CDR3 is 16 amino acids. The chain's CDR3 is CASSLGLGAMNTEAFF. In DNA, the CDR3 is TGTGCCAGCAGCTTAGGCCTAGGGGCGATGAACACTGAAGCTTTCTTT. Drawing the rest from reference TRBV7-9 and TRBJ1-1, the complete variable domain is DTGVSQNPRHKITKRGQNVTFRCDPISEHNRLYWYRQTLGQGPEFLTYFQNEAQLEKSRLLSDRFSAERPKGSFSTLEIQRTEQGDSAMYLCASSLGLGAMNTEAFFGQGTRLTVV.

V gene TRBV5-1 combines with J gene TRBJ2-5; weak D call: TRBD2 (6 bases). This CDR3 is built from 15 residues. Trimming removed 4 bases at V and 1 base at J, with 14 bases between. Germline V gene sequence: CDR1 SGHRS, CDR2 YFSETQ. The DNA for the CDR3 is TGCGCCAGCAGCCCACAAGGCGGGGTCCAAGAGACCCAGTACTTC. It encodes CASSPQGGVQETQYF.

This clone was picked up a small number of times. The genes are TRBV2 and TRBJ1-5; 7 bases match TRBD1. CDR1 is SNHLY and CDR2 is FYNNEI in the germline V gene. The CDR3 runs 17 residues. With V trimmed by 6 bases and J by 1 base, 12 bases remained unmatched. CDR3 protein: CASSGPKGGRSNQPQHF. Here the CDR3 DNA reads TGTGCCAGCAGCGGACCTAAAGGGGGCCGGAGCAATCAGCCCCAGCATTTT.

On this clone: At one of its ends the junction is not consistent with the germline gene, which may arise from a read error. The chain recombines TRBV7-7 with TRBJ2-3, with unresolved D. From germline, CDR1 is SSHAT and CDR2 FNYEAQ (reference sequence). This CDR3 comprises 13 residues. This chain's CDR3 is CASSFLNTDTQYF. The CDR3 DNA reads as TGTGCTAGCAGCTTCCTTAACACAGATACGCAGTATTTT.

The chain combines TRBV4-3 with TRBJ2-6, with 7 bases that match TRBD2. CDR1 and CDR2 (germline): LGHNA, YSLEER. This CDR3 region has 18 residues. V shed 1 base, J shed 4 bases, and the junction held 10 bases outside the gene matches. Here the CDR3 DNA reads TGCGCCAGCAGCCAAGTACTAGCGATAGGGCAAGGGGCCAACGTCCTGACTTTC. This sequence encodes CASSQVLAIGQGANVLTF.

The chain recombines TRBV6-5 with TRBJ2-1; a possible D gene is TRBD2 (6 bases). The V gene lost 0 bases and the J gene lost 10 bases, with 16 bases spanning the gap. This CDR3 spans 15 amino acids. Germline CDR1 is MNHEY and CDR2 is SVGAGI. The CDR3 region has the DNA TGTGCCAGCAGTTACTCCCCAGTTAGCGGCCAGGAGCAGTTCTTC. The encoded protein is CASSYSPVSGQEQFF.

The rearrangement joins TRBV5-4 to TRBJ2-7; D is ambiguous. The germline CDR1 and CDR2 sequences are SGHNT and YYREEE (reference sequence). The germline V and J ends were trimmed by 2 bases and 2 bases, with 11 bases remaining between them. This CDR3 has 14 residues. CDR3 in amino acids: CASSFEATPYEQYF. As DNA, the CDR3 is TGTGCCAGCAGCTTTGAAGCGACTCCCTACGAGCAGTACTTC.

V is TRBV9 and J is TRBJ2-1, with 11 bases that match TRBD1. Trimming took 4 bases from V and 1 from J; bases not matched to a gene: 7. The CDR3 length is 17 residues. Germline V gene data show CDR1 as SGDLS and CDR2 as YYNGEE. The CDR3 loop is CASSTRDRGLSYNEQFF. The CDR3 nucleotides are TGTGCCAGCAGCACCCGGGACAGGGGGTTGTCCTACAATGAGCAGTTCTTC.

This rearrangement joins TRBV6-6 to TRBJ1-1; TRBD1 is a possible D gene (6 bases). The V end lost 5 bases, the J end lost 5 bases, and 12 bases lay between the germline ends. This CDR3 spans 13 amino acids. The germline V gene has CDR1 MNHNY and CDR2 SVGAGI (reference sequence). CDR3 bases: TGTGCCAGCAGTCAACTAGGGGGAACTGAAGCTTTCTTT. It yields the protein CASSQLGGTEAFF.

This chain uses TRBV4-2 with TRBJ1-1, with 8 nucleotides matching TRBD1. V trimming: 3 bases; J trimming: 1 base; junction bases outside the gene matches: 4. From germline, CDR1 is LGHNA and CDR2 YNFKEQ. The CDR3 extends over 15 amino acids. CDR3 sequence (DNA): TGTGCCAGCAGCCAGGCCGGGACAGGGAACACTGAAGCTTTCTTT. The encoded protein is CASSQAGTGNTEAFF.

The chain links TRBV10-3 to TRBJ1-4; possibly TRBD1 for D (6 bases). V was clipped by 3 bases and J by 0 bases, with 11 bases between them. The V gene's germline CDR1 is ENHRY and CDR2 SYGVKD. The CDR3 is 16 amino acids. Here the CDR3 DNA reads TGTGCCATCAGTGATAGGACAGCAACAACTAATGAAAAACTGTTTTTT. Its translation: CAISDRTATTNEKLFF.

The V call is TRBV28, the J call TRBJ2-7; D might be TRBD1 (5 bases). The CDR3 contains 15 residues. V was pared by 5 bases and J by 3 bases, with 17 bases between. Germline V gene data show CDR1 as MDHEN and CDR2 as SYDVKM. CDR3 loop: CASSPRQKTYYEQYF. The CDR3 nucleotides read TGTGCCAGCAGTCCACGACAGAAGACTTACTACGAGCAGTACTTC.

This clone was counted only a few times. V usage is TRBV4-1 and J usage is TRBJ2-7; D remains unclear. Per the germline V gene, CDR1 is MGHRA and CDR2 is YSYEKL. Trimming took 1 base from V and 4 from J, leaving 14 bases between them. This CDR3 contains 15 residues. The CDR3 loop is CASSQVARQPYEQYF. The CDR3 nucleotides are TGCGCCAGCAGCCAAGTCGCGAGGCAGCCGTACGAGCAGTACTTC.

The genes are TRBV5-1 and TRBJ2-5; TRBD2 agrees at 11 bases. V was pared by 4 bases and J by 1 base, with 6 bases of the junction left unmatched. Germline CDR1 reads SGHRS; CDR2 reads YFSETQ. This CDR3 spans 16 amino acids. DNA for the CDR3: TGCGCCAGCAGCCGGCGACTAGCGGGACCCCAAGAGACCCAGTACTTC. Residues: CASSRRLAGPQETQYF.

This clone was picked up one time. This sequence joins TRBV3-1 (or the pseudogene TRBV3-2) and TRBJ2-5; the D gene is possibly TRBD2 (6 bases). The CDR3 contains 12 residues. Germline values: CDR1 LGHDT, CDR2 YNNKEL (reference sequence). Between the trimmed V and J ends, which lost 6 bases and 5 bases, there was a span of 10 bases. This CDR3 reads CASSAAGETQYF. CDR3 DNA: TGTGCCAGCAGTGCTGCGGGGGAGACCCAGTACTTC.

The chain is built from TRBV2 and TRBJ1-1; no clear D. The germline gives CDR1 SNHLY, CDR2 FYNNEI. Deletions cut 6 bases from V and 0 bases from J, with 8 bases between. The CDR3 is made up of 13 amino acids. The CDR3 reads CASRITVNTEAFF. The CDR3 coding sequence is TGTGCCAGCAGGATCACAGTGAACACTGAAGCTTTCTTT.

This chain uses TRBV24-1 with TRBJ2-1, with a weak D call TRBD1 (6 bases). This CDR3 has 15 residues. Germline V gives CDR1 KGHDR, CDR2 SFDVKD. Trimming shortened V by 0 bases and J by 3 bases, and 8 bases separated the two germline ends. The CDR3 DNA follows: TGTGCCACCAGTGATTTGCGGGACAACTACAATGAGCAGTTCTTC. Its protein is CATSDLRDNYNEQFF.